Below are 27 T cell receptor beta chains sequenced from a single sample in a study of T cells in Graves' hyperthyroidism and ophthalmopathy. RNA transcripts served as the template for amplifying TCR beta CDR3 regions. HTBI primers were employed in a first-round RT-PCR of the TCR CDR3. TCRdb redid the calling of the multiplex PCR reads with MiXCR, one entry per CDR3 protein. Among about 610,000 distinct CDR3 sequences listed, roughly 14% were seen once. The sequenced sample consisted of blood. All receptors come from a woman aged 40 to 49 with Graves' ophthalmopathy.

Ten or more counts support this clonotype. The rearrangement uses TRBV15 and TRBJ2-5, with unresolved D. The CDR3 runs 12 residues. V shed 6 bases and J shed 0 bases, with 5 bases lying between them. The germline V gene encodes CDR1 LNHNV and CDR2 YYDKDF (reference sequence). The CDR3 sequence is CATRRDQETQYF. CDR3 DNA sequence: TGTGCCACCAGAAGGGACCAAGAGACCCAGTACTTC.

At least ten counts were recorded for this clonotype. The J gene is TRBJ2-7, the V gene TRBV29-1; possible D gene TRBD1, 6 bases. CDR1 and CDR2 from the germline V gene are SQVTM and ANQGSEA. This CDR3 is 12 amino acids long. V gave up 2 bases and J gave up 7 bases, with 12 bases separating them. This chain's CDR3 is CSVELGGGEQYF. The CDR3 coding sequence is TGCAGCGTTGAACTAGGGGGTGGGGAGCAGTACTTC.

This clonotype was seen only a few times. This sequence joins TRBV20-1 and TRBJ2-7; TRBD2 aligns across 10 bases. Germline trimming cut 0 bases from V and 1 base from J; bases unmatched to any gene: 6. Germline assignment: CDR1 DFQATT and CDR2 SNEGSKA (reference sequence). The CDR3 sequence is 16 residues long. CDR3 nucleotides: TGCAGTGCTAGAGATGCTAGCGGGAGCCGATCCTACGAGCAGTACTTC. Translating it yields CSARDASGSRSYEQYF.

V is TRBV20-1 and J is TRBJ2-7; D gene unclear. V was cut by 2 bases and J by 0 bases, with 8 bases left in between. Germline-derived CDR1 and CDR2 are DFQATT and SNEGSKA (reference sequence). CDR3 length: 13 residues. DNA of the CDR3: TGCAGTGCTAGATCGACTTACTCCTACGAGCAGTACTTC. It is translated as CSARSTYSYEQYF.

The J gene is TRBJ1-1, the V gene TRBV4-1; D is undetermined. This CDR3 comprises 15 residues. The ends were cut back, 1 base at V and 3 bases at J, with 12 bases in the middle. Germline V gives CDR1 MGHRA, CDR2 YSYEKL. DNA of the CDR3: TGCGCCAGCAGCCAAGGGCGGAGGGAGGACACTGAAGCTTTCTTT. As protein: CASSQGRREDTEAFF.

This clonotype was seen ten or more times. The genes are TRBV9 and TRBJ2-7; perhaps TRBD1 as D (5 bases). Germline V gene data show CDR1 as SGDLS and CDR2 as YYNGEE. The CDR3 length is 12 residues. The germline V and J ends were trimmed by 7 bases and 3 bases, with 11 bases remaining between them. The CDR3 here is CASGAGNYEQYF. CDR3 sequence (DNA): TGTGCCAGCGGGGCAGGAAACTACGAGCAGTACTTC.

This clonotype was recorded a few times. The chain employs TRBV20-1 and TRBJ2-5; 10 nucleotides line up with TRBD2. The CDR3 is made up of 18 amino acids. CDR1 is DFQATT and CDR2 is SNEGSKA in the germline V gene (reference sequence). The J segment lost 2 bases and the V segment lost 3 bases, leaving 15 bases of the junction unmatched. CDR3 region: CSASPGASGRDPQETQYF. The CDR3 DNA follows: TGCAGTGCTAGTCCTGGAGCTAGCGGGAGAGATCCTCAAGAGACCCAGTACTTC.

This clonotype has at least ten counts. This chain links TRBV7-9 with TRBJ1-2; D gene unclear. The length of the CDR3 is 14 residues. Per germline, CDR1 SEHNR and CDR2 FQNEAQ (reference sequence). The V end lost 5 bases, the J end lost 5 bases, and 15 bases lay between the germline ends. This CDR3 is CASSPVVSLYGYTF. CDR3 DNA: TGTGCCAGCAGCCCCGTAGTTAGTTTATATGGCTACACCTTC.

This clonotype occurred many times. The rearrangement uses TRBV29-1 and TRBJ2-7; the D is unclear. Germline V gene lookup returns CDR1 SQVTM and CDR2 ANQGSEA. This CDR3 is 10 amino acids long. Trimming removed 4 bases from V and 4 bases from J, with 5 bases in between. The CDR3 region is CSVVYYEQYF. The CDR3 region has the DNA TGCAGCGTTGTATATTACGAGCAGTACTTC.

This clonotype was detected ten times or more. The rearrangement links TRBV7-2 to TRBJ2-5; D may be TRBD1 (5 bases). Germline V gene sequence: CDR1 SGHTA, CDR2 FQGNSA. V lost 1 base and J lost 10, with 7 bases in between. The CDR3 runs 11 residues. The CDR3 DNA reads TGTGCCAGCAGCTTAGGACAGATCCAGTACTTC. It yields the protein CASSLGQIQYF.

This clonotype appeared a few times. The genes are TRBV28 and TRBJ1-1; perhaps TRBD1 as D (6 bases). The CDR3 spans 15 residues. The V gene's germline CDR1 is MDHEN and CDR2 SYDVKM. V was trimmed by 6 bases and J by 6 bases, leaving 20 bases between them. In nucleotides, the CDR3 is TGTGCCAGCAGCGGGGGGGGCAGGGGATCCGCTGAAGCTTTCTTT. Its protein product is CASSGGGRGSAEAFF.

The chain is built from TRBV29-1 and TRBJ2-7, with 9 bases fitting TRBD1. Germline V gene lookup returns CDR1 SQVTM and CDR2 ANQGSEA. The CDR3 sequence is 13 residues long. Losses at the gene ends were 8 bases for V and 3 bases for J; bases not matched to a gene: 8. This CDR3 reads CSIRQGEYYEQYF. The CDR3 DNA reads as TGCAGCATTCGACAGGGGGAGTACTACGAGCAGTACTTC.

This clonotype was counted many times. J is TRBJ1-5 and V is TRBV6-2 or TRBV6-3, with 10 bases that match TRBD1. Germline CDR1 and CDR2: MNHEY and SVGEGT. The V segment lost 5 bases and the J segment 7 bases; nucleotides outside the gene matches: 5. The CDR3 loop spans 14 amino acids. The CDR3 DNA reads TGTGCCAGCAGTAGAGGGACAGGGGAACAGCCCCAGCATTTT. This codes for CASSRGTGEQPQHF.

This clonotype was observed many times. V and J are TRBV20-1 and TRBJ2-7; 7 positions match TRBD1. This CDR3 has 13 amino acids. Per the germline V gene, CDR1 is DFQATT and CDR2 is SNEGSKA (reference sequence). J was trimmed by 3 bases and V by 5 bases; bases with no gene match: 7. CDR3 coding DNA: TGCAGTGCTGGATACAACAGGGGCTACGAGCAGTACTTC. As protein: CSAGYNRGYEQYF.

The V gene is TRBV7-9, the J gene TRBJ2-2; 11 bases map to TRBD2. The V and J ends lost 4 bases and 5 bases, in that order; junction bases with no gene match: 3. This CDR3 comprises 15 residues. Germline V gives CDR1 SEHNR, CDR2 FQNEAQ (reference sequence). CDR3 nucleotide sequence: TGTGCCAGCAGCTACCTAGCGGGAGGAACCGGGGAGCTGTTTTTT. The encoded protein is CASSYLAGGTGELFF.

Many counts were recorded for this clonotype. This sequence joins TRBV28 and TRBJ2-7; D is tentatively TRBD1 or TRBD2 (5 bases each). The germline gives CDR1 MDHEN, CDR2 SYDVKM. The CDR3 runs 14 residues. Between the trimmed V and J ends, which lost 5 bases and 3 bases, there was a span of 14 bases. The CDR3 spells CASSVGGTHYEQYF. Here the CDR3 DNA reads TGTGCCAGCAGTGTCGGTGGGACCCACTACGAGCAGTACTTC.

This rearrangement joins TRBV4-2 to TRBJ2-5; no definite D call. The CDR3 has 16 amino acids. Germline CDR1 LGHNA, CDR2 YNFKEQ. V was trimmed by 1 base and J by 7 bases, leaving 19 bases between them. CDR3 in amino acids: CASSQGRAVPGGTQYF. CDR3 DNA sequence: TGTGCCAGCAGCCAAGGAAGGGCAGTTCCCGGTGGGACCCAGTACTTC.

The rearrangement uses TRBV6-1 and TRBJ1-2; D might be TRBD1 (6 bases). The V end lost 6 bases, the J end lost 2 bases, and 13 bases lay between the germline ends. The CDR3 is made up of 14 amino acids. Germline assignment: CDR1 MNHNS and CDR2 SASEGT. CDR3 DNA sequence: TGTGCCAGCAGGGCGGGGCAGGGGAACTATGGCTACACCTTC. It yields the protein CASRAGQGNYGYTF.

In its sample, this clonotype was seen many times. The chain carries TRBV9 and TRBJ2-5; unclear D gene. The germline CDR1 and CDR2 sequences are SGDLS and YYNGEE. V lost 0 bases, J lost 2 bases, and 8 bases lay in between. The CDR3 spans 14 residues. This chain's CDR3 is CASSVGLAQETQYF. In DNA form, the CDR3 reads TGTGCCAGCAGCGTAGGATTGGCACAAGAGACCCAGTACTTC.

This clonotype was observed at least ten times. The V gene is TRBV3-1, the J gene TRBJ1-1; D is unresolved. The CDR3 covers 14 residues. V lost 0 bases, J lost 1 base, and 6 bases lay in between. The V gene's germline CDR1 is LGHDT and CDR2 YNNKEL (reference sequence). CDR3 coding DNA: TGTGCCAGCAGCCAAGATCTCCCGAACACTGAAGCTTTCTTT. The encoded protein is CASSQDLPNTEAFF.

In this sample, this clonotype turned up many times. V and J are TRBV6-5 and TRBJ1-3; 9 bases fit TRBD1. V trimming: 4 bases; J trimming: 0 bases; junction bases outside the gene matches: 4. The CDR3 runs 16 residues. Germline V gene data show CDR1 as MNHEY and CDR2 as SVGAGI. The CDR3 coding sequence is TGTGCCAGCAGTTCCAGGGACAGGGACTCTGGAAACACCATATATTTT. As protein: CASSSRDRDSGNTIYF.

The sample holds many counts of this clonotype. The chain has TRBV27 and TRBJ2-7; 7 positions agree with TRBD2. V shed 7 bases, J shed 3 bases, and the junction held 9 bases outside the gene matches. Germline V gene sequence: CDR1 MNHEY, CDR2 SMNVEV (reference sequence). The CDR3 loop spans 14 amino acids. CDR3 bases: TGTGCCAGCACCCCAGCGGGGAACCTCTACGAGCAGTACTTC. Translating it yields CASTPAGNLYEQYF.

This clonotype was recorded at least ten times. The chain combines TRBV7-2 with TRBJ2-7; D is unclear. The germline V gene encodes CDR1 SGHTA and CDR2 FQGNSA. Trimming left V 2 bases short and J 2 bases short, with 13 bases between. This CDR3 is built from 15 residues. The CDR3 bases are TGTGCCAGCAGCTTATCGCCGGACCCTGCCTACGAGCAGTACTTC. Protein: CASSLSPDPAYEQYF.

This clonotype showed up many times. V is TRBV9 and J is TRBJ1-3, with D unresolved. Looked up from germline, CDR1 is SGDLS and CDR2 is YYNGEE. This CDR3 has 15 residues. The V end lost 0 bases, the J end lost 2 bases, and 9 bases lay between the germline ends. For the CDR3, the DNA is TGTGCCAGCAGCGTAGAAGGAACGCCTGGAAACACCATATATTTT. Protein: CASSVEGTPGNTIYF.

As concerns this clonotype: A junction end diverges from the germline sequence, so it may reflect a read error. V is TRBV15 and J is TRBJ2-2; TRBD2 might be the D (6 bases). CDR1 and CDR2 from the germline V gene are LNHNV and YYDKDF (reference sequence). This CDR3 spans 17 amino acids. CDR3 sequence: CTTSRECGGTWDGELFF. DNA for the CDR3: TGTACCACCAGCAGAGAGTGCGGCGGGACTTGGGACGGGGAGCTGTTTTTT. The complete variable domain, with remaining parts taken from reference TRBV15 and TRBJ2-2, reads DAMVIQNPRYQVTQFGKPVTLSCSQTLNHNVMYWYQQKSSQAPKLLFHYYDKDFNNEADTPDNFQSRRPNTSFCFLDIRSPGLGDTAMYLCTTSRECGGTWDGELFFGEGSRLTVL.

This clonotype was observed many times. The chain is built from TRBV7-3 and TRBJ2-2; D call uncertain. Trimming removed 6 bases from V and 6 bases from J, with 11 bases in between. This CDR3 has 13 amino acids. Germline values: CDR1 SGHTA, CDR2 FQGTGA. CDR3: CASSPRMAGELFF. The CDR3 DNA reads as TGTGCCAGCAGTCCAAGGATGGCCGGGGAGCTGTTTTTT.

This clonotype was observed many times. V usage is TRBV20-1 and J usage is TRBJ1-1; D call uncertain. Germline V gene sequence: CDR1 DFQATT, CDR2 SNEGSKA (reference sequence). Trimming removed 5 bases from V and 2 bases from J, with 12 bases in between. This CDR3 has 13 residues. CDR3 protein: CSAPYDLNTEAFF. The CDR3 DNA reads TGCAGTGCTCCTTACGACTTAAACACTGAAGCTTTCTTT.